This T cell receptor (beta chain) was obtained from a study of T cells in Graves' hyperthyroidism and ophthalmopathy (dated by TCRdb to the late 2010s). A note on the overall study: Peripheral blood samples were taken at the time of initial diagnosis, prior to any treatment. Prospective prediction of ophthalmopathy was tested in an independent validation cohort of 18 to 20 hyperthyroidism patients and approximately 17 patients who later progressed to ophthalmopathy. According to the paper, TCR Vbeta CDR3 sequencing was carried out on 135 peripheral blood samples, which came from about 45 ophthalmopathy, under 80 hyperthyroidism and roughly 17 progressor patients. After blood sampling, hyperthyroidism patients were treated with methimazole at a starting dose of 30 mg daily, and ophthalmopathy patients were treated with high-dose intravenous methylprednisolone. The 100 or so discovery patients were randomly split 7:3 into training and test sets. To identify TCR V-J signatures that set the groups apart, the researchers used a discovery cohort of about a hundred patients, made up of under 45 with Graves' ophthalmopathy and 55 to 65 with stable Graves' hyperthyroidism. In addition, the study compared T-cell repertoires in thyroid tissue and in blood from a handful of Graves' hyperthyroidism patients.

Graves' hyperthyroidism was defined as stable when no progression to ophthalmopathy occurred over 18 months of follow-up. The hyperthyroidism patients were between 18 and 65 years old and newly diagnosed, with a disease duration of less than 2 months. Exclusion was applied to patients with uncontrolled infections, other autoimmune diseases, pregnancy or lactation. Diagnoses were established on the basis of clinical symptoms, serum thyroxine and TRAb, thyroid ultrasound, and orbital computed tomography. Ficoll-Paque density gradient centrifugation was used to isolate PBMCs from 10 ml of fresh peripheral blood. Trizol reagent was used to extract total RNA, and RNA quality was then checked on an Agilent 2100 Bioanalyzer. Study-level results and caveats: Most expanded thyroid clonotypes (frequency above 0.001) were also detected in blood, a finding suggesting that blood repertoires may reflect thyroid immune responses. A 13 V-J signature model separated ophthalmopathy from stable hyperthyroidism, with approximately 87% sensitivity and about 81% specificity in cross-validation and 80%/75% in testing. Sample size was not statistically predetermined, and blinding of investigators to group allocation was not performed. In validation, progression to ophthalmopathy was predicted by the model with 70% to 71% sensitivity and about 72% specificity, a median of roughly six months before onset.

TCR beta CDR3 regions were amplified from RNA transcripts. The TCR CDR3 was subjected to a first round of RT-PCR using the HTBI primer set and the Qiagen OneStep RT-PCR kit. The libraries were constructed in a second round of multiplex PCR and then size-selected and purified. Libraries were sequenced paired-end with 100 bp reads on an Illumina HiSeq2000. Per the authors' processing: SOAPnuke was used to process the raw data, removing reads that contained adapters or uncalled bases, had a mean Phred below 15, or lacked an exact match to the constant primer or identifier. High-quality paired reads were merged with COPE v1.2.5, and unique nucleotide sequences were defined as clonotypes. Clonotypes were aligned to IMGT TRBV, TRBD and TRBJ reference segments using MiTCR v1.1. The analysis was restricted to V-J combinations with a frequency above 0.0001, which together covered over 99% of the repertoires. A TCS score was defined as the ratio of F50 (clonal expansion) to E x V (chaos), with BLOSUM62-based TCRdist applied between CDR3 peptides within each V-J. Welch's t-statistics and random forest reduced several hundred V-J features to 10 to 15, which were used in a naive Bayes classifier (R e1071). TCRdb itself trimmed the public reads at Q25 with fastp, ran MiXCR and retained productive beta chains. Rows are unified per CDR3 protein, each entry keeping the most common DNA and genes. For this entry, the V and J calls and clone size follow TCRdb and not the study's own pipeline. Present in this sample are hundreds of thousands of distinct CDR3 sequences, around 15% of which were seen just once. About 10% of the sample lies in the top ten.

The CDR3 covers 15 residues, taking in both the cysteine and the phenylalanine. The read is trimmed to its CDR3 DNA, 45 bases read in frame from base 1. The junction shows trimming of 1 base on V and 7 bases on J, plus 13 bases between the germline ends. Per the germline V gene, MNHEY is the CDR1 and SVGAGI is the CDR2. Notes on this clonotype: What antigen it recognizes has not been identified. No qualities accompany the bases; no much larger clone lies one base away.

Sequencing used blood. Recombination linked TRBV6-5 to TRBJ2-2; the D call could be TRBD1 or TRBD2, with each sharing 6 bases. The receptor comes from a woman aged 18-29 years with Graves' hyperthyroidism. The DNA reads TGTGCCAGCAGTTACTACCGGGGGCAGGGCGGGGAGCTGTTTTTT. This gives the protein CASSYYRGQGGELFF.